This TCR beta chain was sequenced in a study of glioma-infiltrating T cells after dendritic cell vaccination. Looked up from germline, CDR1 is SEHNR and CDR2 is FQNEAQ (reference sequence). The CDR3 covers 15 residues. The trim removed 5 bases at V and 2 bases at J, leaving 6 bases unmatched. Up to about 2 ug genomic DNA was used for TCRB CDR3 amplification. The data were produced by immunoSEQ multiplex PCR, yet TCRdb's version contains in-frame clones alone and is incomplete. Of 99,000 or so clones in the sample, 80% were seen once. The time point is: after dendritic cell vaccination, including at tumor progression/relapse. Before vaccination, two weeks after the third vaccination, and at progression, PBMC were collected.

Sequenced material: blood, taken after dendritic cell vaccination. The chain uses TRBV7-9 and TRBJ1-5, with 7 bases fitting TRBD1. The sequence was collected from a human donor with glioblastoma. CDR3 coding DNA: TGTGCCAGCAGCCTGCAGGGGGGAGGCAATCAGCCCCAGCATTTT. It encodes CASSLQGGGNQPQHF. Together with reference TRBV7-9 and TRBJ1-5, the CDR3 gives the full variable domain: DTGVSQNPRHKITKRGQNVTFRCDPISEHNRLYWYRQTLGQGPEFLTYFQNEAQLEKSRLLSDRFSAERPKGSFSTLEIQRTEQGDSAMYLCASSLQGGGNQPQHFGDGTRLSIL.